This T cell receptor beta chain was sequenced in a study of ipilimumab plus nivolumab after autologous stem cell transplantation. Details on this clone: Its antigen is currently unknown.

Notes on the study in general: Per the authors, repertoire, Treg and microbiota data justify further study.

V lost 2 bases and J lost 0, with 11 bases in between. This CDR3 contains 16 residues. CDR1 is SEHNR and CDR2 is FQNEAQ in the germline V gene (reference sequence). Method: immunoSEQ multiplex PCR; TCRdb's copy keeps in-frame clones and lacks some. The top ten clones hold around 5.2% of a sample with some 25,000 clones, 85% to 90% of them seen once. The TCR was taken from a male donor with diffuse large B-cell lymphoma. The material sequenced was PBMCs, taken in a trial of ipilimumab plus nivolumab as post-transplant consolidation. The V and J genes are TRBV7-9 and TRBJ1-3, with D unresolved. The CDR3 protein is CASSLWQLASGNTIYF. The CDR3 DNA follows: TGTGCCAGCAGCTTATGGCAGTTAGCCTCTGGAAACACCATATATTTT.